This entry lists 31 T cell receptor beta chains sequenced from one sample in a study of ipilimumab plus nivolumab after autologous stem cell transplantation (dated by TCRdb to the early 2020s). The library was made by the immunoSEQ multiplex PCR assay. In TCRdb, the immuneACCESS table is reduced to in-frame sequences with V and J assigned. These tables do not hold every clone; where another copy was compared, an unresolved V gene accounts for under half, and the others remain unexplained. Counted in this sample were around 20,000 clones; about three quarters of them appeared once. Jointly, the top ten make up roughly a fifth of the sample. The source was PBMCs, collected in a trial of ipilimumab plus nivolumab as post-transplant consolidation. The origin of the receptors is a male donor with diffuse large B-cell lymphoma.

The CDR3 is CASSLQGGAPMKTQYF. The CDR3 region has the DNA TGCGCCAGCAGCTTGCAAGGGGGTGCACCGATGAAGACCCAGTACTTC. V is TRBV5-1 and J is TRBJ2-5, with D possibly being TRBD1 (6 bases). The CDR3 contains 16 residues. Germline V gene sequence: CDR1 SGHRS, CDR2 YFSETQ. V was pared by 1 base and J by 6 bases, with 19 bases between.

The sample holds a few counts of this clone. The V call is TRBV7-3, the J call TRBJ2-7, with TRBD2 matching 13 bases. Germline V gene sequence: CDR1 SGHTA, CDR2 FQGTGA. Trimming cost V 5 bases and J 5 bases; bases outside gene matches: 6. CDR3 size: 15 residues. Written as DNA, the CDR3 is TGTGCCAGCAGCGCGTCCGGGACTAGCGGGGACGAGCAGTACTTC. Amino acid sequence: CASSASGTSGDEQYF. Drawing the rest from reference TRBV7-3 and TRBJ2-7, the complete variable domain is GAGVSQTPSNKVTEKGKYVELRCDPISGHTALYWYRQSLGQGPEFLIYFQGTGAADDSGLPNDRFFAVRPEGSVSTLKIQRTERGDSAVYLCASSASGTSGDEQYFGPGTRLTVT.

The chain joins TRBV7-2 to TRBJ1-1; D is undetermined. The V end lost 5 bases, the J end lost 5 bases, and 18 bases lay between the germline ends. CDR1 and CDR2 from the germline V gene are SGHTA and FQGNSA. CDR3 length: 15 amino acids. This CDR3 is CASSRLESLITEAFF. As DNA, the CDR3 is TGTGCCAGCAGCAGACTGGAGAGTCTCATTACTGAAGCTTTCTTT.

A few counts support this clone. The V call is TRBV2, the J call TRBJ2-3, with D maybe TRBD1 (6 bases). Trimming stripped 0 bases from V and 2 bases from J, with 9 bases between. In germline, CDR1 is SNHLY, CDR2 FYNNEI. CDR3 length equals 15 residues. The CDR3 DNA is TGTGCCAGCAGTGAAGCAGGGGGAGACACAGATACGCAGTATTTT. This codes for CASSEAGGDTDTQYF.

CDR3 loop: CASSHRDSNQPQHF. The CDR3 bases are TGTGCCAGCAGCCACCGGGACAGCAATCAGCCCCAGCATTTT. V is TRBV4-2 and J is TRBJ1-5; maybe TRBD1 (5 bases). The ends were cut back, 3 bases at V and 1 base at J, with 7 bases in the middle. Germline V gives CDR1 LGHNA, CDR2 YNFKEQ. There are 14 residues in the CDR3.

The rearrangement links TRBV19 to TRBJ2-3; 7 bases align to TRBD1. V gave up 0 bases and J gave up 2 bases; unmatched junction bases: 2. This CDR3 region has 15 residues. Germline-derived CDR1 and CDR2 are LNHDA and SQIVND (reference sequence). The CDR3 bases are TGTGCCAGTAGTATAGAGGGACAGTTCACAGATACGCAGTATTTT. It translates to CASSIEGQFTDTQYF. The full variable domain, rest sourced from reference TRBV19 and TRBJ2-3, is DGGITQSPKYLFRKEGQNVTLSCEQNLNHDAMYWYRQDPGQGLRLIYYSQIVNDFQKGDIAEGYSVSREKKESFPLTVTSAQKNPTAFYLCASSIEGQFTDTQYFGPGTRLTVL.

The V call is TRBV6-1, the J call TRBJ1-2; 9 bases are a match to TRBD1. Germline lookup yields CDR1 MNHNS and CDR2 SASEGT. CDR3 size: 16 residues. V lost 3 bases and J lost 4; bases outside the gene matches: 9. The CDR3: CASSDYRGLRFYGYTF. The CDR3 DNA sequence: TGTGCCAGCAGTGACTACAGGGGGCTACGGTTCTATGGCTACACCTTC.

The chain recombines TRBV6-6 with TRBJ2-3; no firm D call. Trimming stripped 3 bases from V and 1 base from J, with 8 bases between. CDR3 length equals 14 residues. Germline V CDR1 and CDR2: MNHNY, SVGAGI (reference sequence). The CDR3 coding sequence is TGTGCCAGCAGTTATTTCGGCCGCACAGATACGCAGTATTTT. This sequence encodes CASSYFGRTDTQYF.

The chain recombines TRBV19 with TRBJ1-6, with 11 bases fitting TRBD1. Trimming cost V 5 bases and J 2 bases; bases outside gene matches: 14. This CDR3 is built from 20 residues. Germline V gene sequence: CDR1 LNHDA, CDR2 SQIVND (reference sequence). The CDR3 DNA is TGTGCCAGTAGTGGACAGGGGGCGACCTCCTCCACTCCCTATAATTCACCCCTCCACTTT. As protein: CASSGQGATSSTPYNSPLHF.

CDR3 sequence reads: CASSLAVTGELFF. CDR3 coding DNA: TGCGCCAGCAGCTTGGCCGTCACCGGGGAGCTGTTTTTT. This chain uses TRBV5-1 with TRBJ2-2; D unclear. V lost 0 bases to trimming and J lost 4 bases, with 4 bases between them. The germline gives CDR1 SGHRS, CDR2 YFSETQ. The CDR3 loop spans 13 amino acids.

The genes are TRBV19 and TRBJ2-7; 7 bases agree with TRBD1. CDR1 and CDR2 (germline): LNHDA, SQIVND (reference sequence). V gave up 4 bases and J gave up 0 bases; unmatched junction bases: 0. The CDR3 sequence is 13 residues long. The CDR3 protein is CASSRQGSYEQYF. In DNA, the CDR3 is TGTGCCAGTAGTAGACAGGGCTCCTACGAGCAGTACTTC.

This chain links TRBV15 with TRBJ2-7, with D perhaps TRBD1 (5 bases). Germline values: CDR1 LNHNV, CDR2 YYDKDF (reference sequence). This CDR3 has 13 residues. Trimming shortened V by 3 bases and J by 9 bases, and 15 bases separated the two germline ends. The CDR3 sequence: CATSSPRAQGQYF. Written as DNA, the CDR3 is TGTGCCACCAGCAGCCCCAGGGCCCAAGGGCAGTACTTC.

A note on this clone: No DNA is shown, since the ends of the CDR3 on it are uncertain; the CDR3 is the one TCRdb lists. V gene TRBV18 combines with J gene TRBJ2-1; the table calls TRBD1, which could not be checked here. The CDR3 region is 17 residues in length, termini included. Per the germline V gene, CDR1 is KGHSH and CDR2 is LQKENI. CDR3: CASSRSGVMNFGNEQFF.

For this clone: Distinct nucleotide sequences in the sample also encode this CDR3. V and J are TRBV9 and TRBJ2-7; 7 bases line up with TRBD1. V gave up 4 bases and J gave up 7 bases; unmatched junction bases: 8. CDR1 SGDLS and CDR2 YYNGEE come from the germline V gene. The length of the CDR3 is 13 residues. CDR3 nucleotides: TGTGCCAGCAGCCCAAGACAGGGTGGGGAGCAGTACTTC. Translation: CASSPRQGGEQYF.

The chain recombines TRBV6-6 with TRBJ1-6; possibly TRBD1 for D (5 bases). Germline loops: CDR1 MNHNY, CDR2 SVGAGI (reference sequence). This CDR3 has 15 residues. The V gene lost 4 bases and the J gene lost 10 bases, with 17 bases spanning the gap. This CDR3 reads CASSSEGTRRSPLHF. The CDR3 nucleotides read TGTGCCAGCAGTTCAGAAGGGACCAGGCGCTCACCCCTCCACTTT.

In DNA, the CDR3 is TGTGCCAGCAGTTTATATGAGTGGGGTTTTAGCAATCAGCCCCAGCATTTT. This encodes CASSLYEWGFSNQPQHF. V usage is TRBV28 and J usage is TRBJ1-5; D unclear. V gave up 1 base and J gave up 0 bases, with 13 bases separating them. This CDR3 comprises 17 residues. Germline CDR1 and CDR2: MDHEN and SYDVKM.

The chain joins TRBV4-2 to TRBJ1-1; D may be TRBD1 (5 bases). Germline CDR1 and CDR2: LGHNA and YNFKEQ. The CDR3 contains 14 residues. The V end lost 1 base, the J end lost 6 bases, and 12 bases lay between the germline ends. The DNA for the CDR3 is TGTGCCAGCAGCCAAGCAGGAAAAGGGGCTGAAGCTTTCTTT. As protein: CASSQAGKGAEAFF.

Regarding this clone: Compared with germline, one end of the junction differs, possibly owing to a read error. The sample has other DNA sequences that encode this CDR3 too. This chain joins TRBV13 and TRBJ2-5; D possibly corresponds to TRBD2 (6 bases). Looked up from germline, CDR1 is PRHDT and CDR2 is FYEKMQ (reference sequence). The CDR3 extends over 16 amino acids. Written as DNA, the CDR3 is TGTGCCAGCAGTTTAGCCATGACGGGGGAACGAGAGACCCAGTACTTC. It encodes CASSLAMTGERETQYF. The complete variable domain, with remaining parts taken from reference TRBV13 and TRBJ2-5, reads AAGVIQSPRHLIKEKRETATLKCYPIPRHDTVYWYQQGPGQDPQFLISFYEKMQSDKGSIPDRFSAQQFSDYHSELNMSSLELGDSALYFCASSLAMTGERETQYFGPGTRLLVL.

The chain couples TRBV28 to TRBJ1-5, with D unresolved. The V gene lost 6 bases and the J gene lost 0 bases, with 12 bases spanning the gap. The CDR3 length is 15 residues. The germline V gene encodes CDR1 MDHEN and CDR2 SYDVKM. The CDR3 is CASSPDGYSNQPQHF. CDR3 bases: TGTGCCAGCAGCCCCGACGGATATAGCAATCAGCCCCAGCATTTT.

This clone was seen only once. This rearrangement joins TRBV5-1 to TRBJ1-5, with TRBD1 matching 8 bases. The CDR3 has 14 amino acids. With 4 bases clipped from V and 2 bases from J, the junction kept 2 bases outside the gene matches. From germline, CDR1 is SGHRS and CDR2 YFSETQ. The CDR3 sequence is CASSKTGGNQPQHF. The CDR3 DNA reads TGCGCCAGCAGCAAGACAGGGGGCAATCAGCCCCAGCATTTT.

The genes are TRBV27 and TRBJ1-1; D is ambiguous. Looked up from germline, CDR1 is MNHEY and CDR2 is SMNVEV (reference sequence). The CDR3 extends over 14 amino acids. V dropped 3 bases and J dropped 1 base, with 9 bases sitting between them. The chain's CDR3 is CASSFRDQNTEAFF. The DNA of the CDR3 is TGTGCCAGCAGTTTCCGGGATCAGAACACTGAAGCTTTCTTT.

V gene TRBV29-1 combines with J gene TRBJ2-1, with D perhaps TRBD2 (7 bases). The V gene lost 4 bases and the J gene lost 7 bases, with 14 bases spanning the gap. There are 13 residues in the CDR3. Germline V gene lookup returns CDR1 SQVTM and CDR2 ANQGSEA. CDR3 protein: CSVGRGPGNEQFF. CDR3 DNA: TGCAGCGTTGGGCGGGGGCCGGGGAATGAGCAGTTCTTC.

The table lists this clone with a count of one. The genes are TRBV5-4 and TRBJ2-3, with D uncertain. The CDR3 totals 14 residues. Trimming removed 1 base at V and 3 bases at J, with 9 bases between. Germline-derived CDR1 and CDR2 are SGHNT and YYREEE (reference sequence). The CDR3 spells CASSLTPSTDTQYF. In nucleotides, the CDR3 is TGTGCCAGCAGCTTGACGCCCAGTACAGATACGCAGTATTTT.

Only a few counts were recorded for this clone. The rearrangement uses TRBV6-5 and TRBJ2-1; D unclear. Germline-derived CDR1 and CDR2 are MNHEY and SVGAGI. The CDR3 totals 13 residues. Between the trimmed V and J ends, which lost 6 bases and 4 bases, there was a span of 10 bases. The CDR3: CASSPQRYNEQFF. CDR3 nucleotides: TGTGCCAGCAGCCCACAACGGTACAATGAGCAGTTCTTC.

The rearrangement uses TRBV2 and TRBJ1-4; TRBD1 agrees at 10 bases. The junction had 8 bases not matched to a gene; V was cut back by 5 bases and J by 8 bases. Germline V gene sequence: CDR1 SNHLY, CDR2 FYNNEI. CDR3 length: 15 residues. This CDR3 reads CASSLAGQGREKLFF. As DNA, the CDR3 is TGTGCCAGCAGTCTCGCGGGACAGGGGCGAGAAAAACTGTTTTTT.

The chain couples TRBV7-2 to TRBJ2-7, with D perhaps TRBD1 or TRBD2 (6 bases each). Trimming pared 1 base from V and 6 bases from J, leaving 16 bases between. Germline V gene data show CDR1 as SGHTA and CDR2 as FQGNSA. This CDR3 has 15 amino acids. The CDR3, as DNA: TGTGCCAGCAGCTTAGGGGGGGCTGTCGTCGGCGAGCAGTACTTC. It codes for CASSLGGAVVGEQYF.

V is TRBV19 and J is TRBJ1-5; D call uncertain. Looked up from germline, CDR1 is LNHDA and CDR2 is SQIVND (reference sequence). V shed 6 bases and J shed 8 bases, with 17 bases lying between them. This CDR3 comprises 14 residues. CDR3 coding DNA: TGTGCCAGTAGCCCCCCAGTGGGGTTAAAGCCCCAGCATTTT. This sequence encodes CASSPPVGLKPQHF.

The rearrangement uses TRBV19 and TRBJ2-1; D may be TRBD2 (5 bases). The CDR3 totals 14 residues. Germline-derived CDR1 and CDR2 are LNHDA and SQIVND (reference sequence). With 1 base removed from V and 6 bases from J, the gap between germline ends came to 10 bases. As DNA, the CDR3 is TGTGCCAGTAGTATAGCGGGGATCCTCAATGAGCAGTTCTTC. Protein sequence: CASSIAGILNEQFF.

The gene calls are TRBV19 and TRBJ2-1; no definite D call. Trimming removed 4 bases from V and 0 bases from J, with 13 bases in between. Germline loops: CDR1 LNHDA, CDR2 SQIVND (reference sequence). The CDR3 covers 16 residues. CDR3 sequence (DNA): TGTGCCAGTAGTACCAACCTAGTTTTCTCCTACAATGAGCAGTTCTTC. Its translation is CASSTNLVFSYNEQFF.

V and J are TRBV19 and TRBJ1-5, with 9 bases aligning to TRBD1. The J segment lost 5 bases and the V segment lost 5 bases, leaving 4 bases of the junction unmatched. In germline, CDR1 is LNHDA, CDR2 SQIVND (reference sequence). The CDR3 runs to 14 residues. CDR3 nucleotide sequence: TGTGCCAGTAGTCCCGGACAGGGGTATCAGCCCCAGCATTTT. The encoded protein is CASSPGQGYQPQHF.

Ten or more counts support this clone. The chain joins TRBV18 to TRBJ2-5; D ambiguous. Trimming stripped 2 bases from V and 0 bases from J, with 7 bases between. The CDR3 loop spans 14 amino acids. The germline gives CDR1 KGHSH, CDR2 LQKENI. The CDR3 region is CASSPTAYQETQYF. The DNA for the CDR3 is TGTGCCAGCTCACCAACAGCGTACCAAGAGACCCAGTACTTC.